This TCR beta chain was recovered during a study of blood T cell repertoires in COVID-19. TCRdb keeps only in-frame clones here, not all; method: immunoSEQ multiplex PCR. The sample includes 250,000 to 350,000 clones, about 91% seen only once; the top ten take 5.5% to 7%. The CDR3 consists of 14 residues. The germline V gene encodes CDR1 GTSNPN and CDR2 SVGIG (reference sequence). Trimming at V came to 0 bases and at J to 5 bases, leaving 6 bases not matched to a gene. Sequences were obtained from peripheral blood. The chain couples TRBV30 to TRBJ2-7, with TRBD1 identical over 8 bases. The source of this sequence is a woman under 40 who had recovered from COVID-19. CDR3 sequence reads: CAWSVRAGGDEQYF. For the CDR3, the DNA is TGTGCCTGGAGTGTACGAGCAGGGGGCGACGAGCAGTACTTC.